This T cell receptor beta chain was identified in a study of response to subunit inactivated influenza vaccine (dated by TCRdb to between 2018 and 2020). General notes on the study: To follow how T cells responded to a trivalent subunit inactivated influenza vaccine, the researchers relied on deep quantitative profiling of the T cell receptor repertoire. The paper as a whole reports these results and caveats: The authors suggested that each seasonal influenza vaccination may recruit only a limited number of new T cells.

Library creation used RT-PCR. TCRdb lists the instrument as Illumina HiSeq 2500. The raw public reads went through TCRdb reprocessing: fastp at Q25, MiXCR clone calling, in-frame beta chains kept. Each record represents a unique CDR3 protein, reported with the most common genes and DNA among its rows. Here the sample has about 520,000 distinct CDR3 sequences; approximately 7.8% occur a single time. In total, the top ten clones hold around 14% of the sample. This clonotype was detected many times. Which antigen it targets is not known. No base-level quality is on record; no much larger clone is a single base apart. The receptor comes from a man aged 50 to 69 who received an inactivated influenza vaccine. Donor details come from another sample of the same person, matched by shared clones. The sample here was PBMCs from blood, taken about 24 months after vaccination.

The DNA reads as follows: TGTGCCAGCAGTGCCGGGGTTAGCTCCTACAATGAGCAGTTCTTC. Its amino acids are CASSAGVSSYNEQFF. The chain is encoded by TRBV2 joined to TRBJ2-1; D gene: possibly TRBD2, on 5 matching bases. Reading the germline V gene gives CDR1 SNHLY and CDR2 FYNNEI. V drops 4 bases and J drops 0 bases, leaving 10 bases in between. Taken from cysteine to phenylalanine, the CDR3 has 15 residues. Solely the CDR3 DNA is kept, with 45 bases framed from the first base.